These T cell receptor beta chains were read from a single sample in a study of cytomegalovirus exposure and HLA in healthy donors. Assay: immunoSEQ multiplex PCR; the TCRdb copy retains only in-frame clones and omits some. The data hold over 90,000 clones, with roughly three quarters observed a single time. Source material: PBMCs. The receptors were gathered from an older woman in good health and CMV-seropositive. CDR3s leave out the opening cysteine and the closing phenylalanine or tryptophan. A row's size may be missing; if present it is once, few, many or a size class.

abundance	v_gene	j_gene	CDR3aa
.	TRBV7-9	TRBJ1-1	ASSLDFRDGTEAF
.	TRBV6-1	TRBJ2-7	ATQAGTSSYEQY
once	TRBV5-1	TRBJ2-2	ASSLRILAVTGELF
.	TRBV6-5	TRBJ2-2	ASSSIQGLSGELF
.	TRBV27	TRBJ1-5	ASRGGSVGLQH
.	TRBV5-5	TRBJ2-7	ASSLDAPAGYEQY
.	TRBV2	TRBJ2-1	ASRTGLAGGNLNEQF
.	TRBV11-2	TRBJ1-1	ASSSLGRTGTEAF
.	TRBV9	TRBJ2-7	ASSIRTGGRDEQY
.	TRBV4-2	TRBJ2-2	ASSPKTSGSRDTGELF
.	TRBV27	TRBJ1-2	ASSSHSRNYGYT
.	TRBV2	TRBJ1-1	ASRIITGGEAF